The 30 T cell receptor beta chains reported below all come from one sample, sequenced in a study of T cell responses to AZD1222 COVID-19 vaccine. The assay was immunoSEQ multiplex PCR, and TCRdb's table has in-frame clones only and misses some. Here the sample spans roughly 130,000 clones, approximately 92% being singletons. This material consisted of peripheral blood, taken on day 0 of AZD1222 vaccination. Every receptor here comes from an adult in good health.

The sample holds one count of this clone. The genes are TRBV4-2 and TRBJ2-3; 14 positions agree with TRBD2. The CDR3 runs to 16 residues. V gave up 3 bases and J gave up 1 base; unmatched junction bases: 0. Germline CDR1 LGHNA, CDR2 YNFKEQ. In nucleotides, the CDR3 is TGTGCCAGCAGCCAGGGACTAGCGGGGGGCACAGATACGCAGTATTTT. Translation gives CASSQGLAGGTDTQYF.

The rearrangement joins TRBV5-1 to TRBJ1-1, with 8 bases matching TRBD1. CDR1 and CDR2 from the germline V gene are SGHRS and YFSETQ. J gave up 4 bases and V 4 bases, and 3 bases lay outside the gene matches. CDR3 length: 13 amino acids. CDR3 sequence: CASSETGGTEAFF. The CDR3 DNA reads as TGCGCCAGCAGCGAAACAGGGGGCACTGAAGCTTTCTTT.

The rearrangement joins TRBV6-5 to TRBJ2-1, with 7 bases fitting TRBD1. Germline lookup yields CDR1 MNHEY and CDR2 SVGAGI. V was pared by 8 bases and J by 4 bases, with 5 bases of the junction left unmatched. The CDR3 runs 13 residues. CDR3 loop: CASSGQLYNEQFF. The CDR3 DNA reads TGTGCCAGCTCGGGACAGCTGTACAATGAGCAGTTCTTC.

The rearrangement joins TRBV2 to TRBJ2-3; 7 bases map to TRBD1. V was pared by 6 bases and J by 6 bases, with 6 bases of the junction left unmatched. The germline gives CDR1 SNHLY, CDR2 FYNNEI. The length of the CDR3 is 13 residues. The CDR3 sequence: CASRGQGDDTQYF. CDR3 DNA sequence: TGTGCCAGCAGGGGCCAGGGGGATGATACGCAGTATTTT.

V and J are TRBV9 and TRBJ2-2; unclear D gene. Germline loops: CDR1 SGDLS, CDR2 YYNGEE. V was clipped by 0 bases and J by 4 bases, with 10 bases between them. This CDR3 is built from 15 residues. The chain's CDR3 is CASSVAGRPTGELFF. DNA for the CDR3: TGTGCCAGCAGCGTAGCGGGCAGACCCACCGGGGAGCTGTTTTTT.

The chain links TRBV6-2 or TRBV6-3 to TRBJ2-7; D gene unclear. V lost 0 bases, J lost 6 bases, and 6 bases lay in between. This CDR3 contains 12 residues. CDR1 is MNHEY and CDR2 is SVGEGT in the germline V gene. The DNA for the CDR3 is TGTGCCAGCAGTTACTCATGGCGCGAGCAGTACTTC. Its protein is CASSYSWREQYF.

This chain joins TRBV27 and TRBJ2-7; D perhaps matches TRBD1 (5 bases). Germline CDR1 is MNHEY and CDR2 is SMNVEV (reference sequence). The CDR3 is made up of 14 amino acids. Trimming took 2 bases from V and 3 from J, leaving 11 bases between them. The CDR3 sequence: CASSLKGDGYEQYF. DNA of the CDR3: TGTGCCAGCAGTTTAAAAGGGGATGGCTACGAGCAGTACTTC.

The chain employs TRBV2 and TRBJ1-2; D perhaps matches TRBD1 (5 bases). This CDR3 comprises 13 residues. CDR1 is SNHLY, CDR2 FYNNEI, per germline. V lost 6 bases to trimming and J lost 8 bases, with 16 bases between them. The CDR3 region has the DNA TGTGCCAGCAGCGCCATAGGGGCCTCCGGCTACACCTTC. Its protein is CASSAIGASGYTF.

The chain uses TRBV28 and TRBJ1-2, with D maybe TRBD1 (6 bases). The V end was cut by 4 bases, the J end by 8 bases, with 20 bases between. Germline V CDR1 and CDR2: MDHEN, SYDVKM. This CDR3 has 15 amino acids. Here the CDR3 reads CASSYIGGALGGYTF. CDR3 DNA: TGTGCCAGCAGTTATATTGGGGGGGCGCTGGGAGGCTACACCTTC.

Concerning this clone itself: Other DNA sequences in the same sample also yield this CDR3. This chain links TRBV7-2 with TRBJ1-2; tentative D call: TRBD1 (6 bases). Germline lookup yields CDR1 SGHTA and CDR2 FQGNSA. Between the trimmed V and J ends, which lost 4 bases and 8 bases, there was a span of 20 bases. The CDR3 has 15 amino acids. As DNA, the CDR3 is TGTGCCAGCAGCTCCCGGGACACGTCCTTGGGAGGCTACACCTTC. Encoded protein: CASSSRDTSLGGYTF.

The chain combines TRBV6-1 with TRBJ2-7, with TRBD2 identical over 10 bases. V lost 1 base to trimming and J lost 0 bases; unmatched junction nucleotides: 0. The length of the CDR3 is 15 residues. CDR1 and CDR2 (germline): MNHNS, SASEGT. The DNA of the CDR3 is TGTGCCAGCAGTGAAGGGACTAGCGGCTCCTACGAGCAGTACTTC. Encoded protein: CASSEGTSGSYEQYF.

The chain links TRBV7-3 to TRBJ2-1; TRBD2 is a possible D gene (7 bases). V was pared by 5 bases and J by 7 bases, with 18 bases between. Per the germline V gene, CDR1 is SGHTA and CDR2 is FQGTGA. The CDR3 has 15 amino acids. CDR3 nucleotide sequence: TGTGCCAGCAGCGACCTTGGGGGGGCGGCGAATGAGCAGTTCTTC. Translation: CASSDLGGAANEQFF. Full variable domain (outside the CDR3, taken from reference TRBV7-3 and TRBJ2-1): GAGVSQTPSNKVTEKGKYVELRCDPISGHTALYWYRQSLGQGPEFLIYFQGTGAADDSGLPNDRFFAVRPEGSVSTLKIQRTERGDSAVYLCASSDLGGAANEQFFGPGTRLTVL.

This clone was picked up one time. The chain recombines TRBV18 with TRBJ1-4; 7 bases match TRBD1. The CDR3 runs to 15 residues. The trim removed 6 bases at V and 7 bases at J, leaving 11 bases unmatched. Germline CDR1 KGHSH, CDR2 LQKENI. The CDR3 sequence: CASSPPGGRGEKLFF. Written as DNA, the CDR3 is TGTGCCAGCTCCCCGCCAGGGGGAAGGGGTGAAAAACTGTTTTTT.

The chain carries TRBV28 and TRBJ2-1; 11 bases fit TRBD2. Trimming took 6 bases from V and 10 from J; bases not matched to a gene: 14. This CDR3 has 16 residues. Per germline, CDR1 MDHEN and CDR2 SYDVKM. CDR3 sequence: CASSLRNSGRAGEQFF. CDR3 DNA: TGTGCCAGCAGCCTTCGGAATAGCGGGAGGGCAGGGGAGCAGTTCTTC. The full variable domain, its missing parts supplied by reference TRBV28 and TRBJ2-1, is DVKVTQSSRYLVKRTGEKVFLECVQDMDHENMFWYRQDPGLGLRLIYFSYDVKMKEKGDIPEGYSVSREKKERFSLILESASTNQTSMYLCASSLRNSGRAGEQFFGPGTRLTVL.

The chain joins TRBV4-1 to TRBJ1-2; D possibly corresponds to TRBD1 (6 bases). The CDR3 runs 13 residues. The ends were cut back, 1 base at V and 7 bases at J, with 10 bases in the middle. CDR1 is MGHRA and CDR2 is YSYEKL in the germline V gene. CDR3 sequence: CASSQAGTFGYTF. The CDR3 DNA reads as TGCGCCAGCAGCCAAGCGGGGACATTTGGCTACACCTTC.

The rearrangement uses TRBV9 and TRBJ1-5; 7 bases line up with TRBD1. CDR3 length equals 15 residues. The J segment lost 3 bases and the V segment lost 3 bases, leaving 6 bases of the junction unmatched. Per germline, CDR1 SGDLS and CDR2 YYNGEE. The CDR3 sequence: CASSAGQALNQPQHF. The CDR3 bases are TGTGCCAGCAGCGCCGGACAGGCCCTCAATCAGCCCCAGCATTTT.

The chain employs TRBV9 and TRBJ1-4; D ambiguous. Germline V lookup: CDR1 SGDLS, CDR2 YYNGEE. The ends were cut back, 4 bases at V and 0 bases at J, with 10 bases in the middle. This CDR3 has 15 residues. CDR3 DNA sequence: TGTGCCAGCAGCCCAGTCCCGGCAACTAATGAAAAACTGTTTTTT. Protein product: CASSPVPATNEKLFF. Full variable domain (outside the CDR3, taken from reference TRBV9 and TRBJ1-4): DSGVTQTPKHLITATGQRVTLRCSPRSGDLSVYWYQQSLDQGLQFLIQYYNGEERAKGNILERFSAQQFPDLHSELNLSSLELGDSALYFCASSPVPATNEKLFFGSGTQLSVL.

The J gene is TRBJ2-4, the V gene TRBV5-6; D is undetermined. V dropped 3 bases and J dropped 1 base, with 11 bases sitting between them. The CDR3 is 15 residues long. Germline CDR1 and CDR2: SGHDT and YYEEEE. CDR3 in amino acids: CASSSLLIAKNIQYF. DNA for the CDR3: TGTGCCAGCAGCTCTCTTCTTATCGCCAAAAACATTCAGTACTTC.

This chain uses TRBV2 with TRBJ2-1; a weak D match, TRBD1 (6 bases). The V end lost 6 bases, the J end lost 9 bases, and 9 bases lay between the germline ends. Per the germline V gene, CDR1 is SNHLY and CDR2 is FYNNEI. The CDR3 consists of 11 residues. The CDR3: CASSQGSEQFF. The DNA for the CDR3 is TGTGCCAGCAGCCAGGGGAGTGAGCAGTTCTTC.

The gene calls are TRBV7-9 and TRBJ2-7; D might be TRBD1 (6 bases). CDR3 length: 13 amino acids. The V end was cut by 5 bases, the J end by 5 bases, with 13 bases between. CDR1 and CDR2 from the germline V gene are SEHNR and FQNEAQ (reference sequence). This chain's CDR3 is CASSPDSRHEQYF. The CDR3 DNA reads TGTGCCAGCAGCCCGGACAGTCGTCACGAGCAGTACTTC.

The rearrangement uses TRBV5-1 and TRBJ2-7; TRBD2 matches 11 bases. The CDR3 length is 18 residues. The J segment lost 2 bases and the V segment lost 7 bases, leaving 17 bases of the junction unmatched. CDR1 is SGHRS and CDR2 is YFSETQ in the germline V gene. The CDR3 region is CASAEGLAGGRTTYEQYF. The CDR3 DNA is TGCGCCAGCGCGGAGGGGCTAGCGGGGGGCCGTACCACCTACGAGCAGTACTTC.

This rearrangement joins TRBV19 to TRBJ2-5; tentative D call: TRBD2 (5 bases). Trimming left V 2 bases short and J 4 bases short, with 11 bases between. Germline V gene lookup returns CDR1 LNHDA and CDR2 SQIVND (reference sequence). The CDR3 is 14 amino acids. CDR3 coding DNA: TGTGCCAGTAGTATACAGGCAGGACTAGAGACCCAGTACTTC. This translates into CASSIQAGLETQYF.

This rearrangement joins TRBV11-3 to TRBJ2-2; unclear D gene. Trimming left V 0 bases short and J 4 bases short, with 6 bases between. Germline V gene data show CDR1 as SGHNT and CDR2 as YENEEA. This CDR3 spans 14 amino acids. The CDR3 loop is CASSLDSRTGELFF. The CDR3 region has the DNA TGTGCCAGCAGCTTAGACAGCCGCACCGGGGAGCTGTTTTTT.

This chain joins TRBV5-4 and TRBJ2-1; 9 bases align to TRBD2. The CDR3 is 16 amino acids. The ends lost 4 bases at V and 3 bases at J; junction bases unmatched: 8. From germline, CDR1 is SGHNT and CDR2 YYREEE (reference sequence). This CDR3 reads CASSPGSGGLYNEQFF. CDR3 nucleotide sequence: TGTGCCAGCAGCCCCGGGAGCGGGGGGCTCTACAATGAGCAGTTCTTC.

The chain recombines TRBV7-9 with TRBJ1-6; D is possibly TRBD1 (5 bases). Germline loops: CDR1 SEHNR, CDR2 FQNEAQ (reference sequence). V was shortened by 1 base and J by 4 bases, with 8 bases between the two germline ends. This CDR3 contains 15 residues. The CDR3: CASSLDGGYNSPLHF. CDR3 sequence (DNA): TGTGCCAGCAGCTTAGACGGGGGGTATAATTCACCCCTCCACTTT.

The CDR3 DNA sequence: TGCGCCAGCAGCCGATACGAGGGACTAGCGGGGGGGCTGACGAACACCGGGGAGCTGTTTTTT. It codes for CASSRYEGLAGGLTNTGELFF. The chain couples TRBV4-3 to TRBJ2-2, with TRBD2 matching 16 bases. The germline V gene has CDR1 LGHNA and CDR2 YSLEER. The V segment lost 4 bases and the J segment 0 bases; nucleotides outside the gene matches: 11. This CDR3 is 21 amino acids long.

The rearrangement joins TRBV9 to TRBJ1-3; no reliable D call. The CDR3 totals 13 residues. Trimming pared 3 bases from V and 3 bases from J, leaving 7 bases between. Germline CDR1 is SGDLS and CDR2 is YYNGEE. CDR3 region: CASSAEGGNTIYF. Written as DNA, the CDR3 is TGTGCCAGCAGCGCCGAAGGTGGAAACACCATATATTTT.

The chain has TRBV5-1 and TRBJ2-7; weak D call: TRBD1 (5 bases). The germline V gene encodes CDR1 SGHRS and CDR2 YFSETQ. The V end lost 5 bases, the J end lost 7 bases, and 16 bases lay between the germline ends. The CDR3 has 13 residues. The CDR3 here is CASRDQGFGEQYF. Here the CDR3 DNA reads TGCGCCAGCAGAGACCAGGGATTTGGAGAGCAGTACTTC. The full variable domain, in which reference TRBV5-1 and TRBJ2-7 provide the parts outside the CDR3, is KAGVTQTPRYLIKTRGQQVTLSCSPISGHRSVSWYQQTPGQGLQFLFEYFSETQRNKGNFPGRFSGRQFSNSRSEMNVSTLELGDSALYLCASRDQGFGEQYFGPGTRLTVT.

On this clone: This sample also contains other DNA sequences that code for the same CDR3. The rearrangement joins TRBV19 to TRBJ2-3; TRBD2 is a possible D gene (6 bases). CDR1 is LNHDA and CDR2 is SQIVND in the germline V gene (reference sequence). Trimming took 8 bases from V and 0 from J, leaving 12 bases between them. CDR3 length: 14 amino acids. The CDR3 nucleotides are TGTGCCAGTTCCGGGAGCGGGAGCACAGATACGCAGTATTTT. It encodes CASSGSGSTDTQYF.

A single count supports this clone. The chain uses TRBV5-6 and TRBJ1-5; no firm D call. There are 14 residues in the CDR3. Per germline, CDR1 SGHDT and CDR2 YYEEEE. V lost 3 bases, J lost 3 bases, and 10 bases lay in between. In DNA form, the CDR3 reads TGTGCCAGCAGCTCCCGGGCCCCCAATCAGCCCCAGCATTTT. This gives the protein CASSSRAPNQPQHF.